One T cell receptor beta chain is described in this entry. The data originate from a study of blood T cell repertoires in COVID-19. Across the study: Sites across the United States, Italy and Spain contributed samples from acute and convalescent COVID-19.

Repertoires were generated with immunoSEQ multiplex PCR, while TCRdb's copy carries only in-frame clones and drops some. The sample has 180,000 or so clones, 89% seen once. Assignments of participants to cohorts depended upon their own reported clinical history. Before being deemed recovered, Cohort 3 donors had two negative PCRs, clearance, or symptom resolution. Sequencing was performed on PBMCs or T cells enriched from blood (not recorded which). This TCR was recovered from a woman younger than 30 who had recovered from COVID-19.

The CDR3 nucleotides are TGTGCCAGCAGCGTGGAATTAGGGGCCACACGTAGTGGCTACACCTTC. Translating gives CASSVELGATRSGYTF. This chain links TRBV9 with TRBJ1-2, with TRBD1 as a possible D gene (5 bases). From germline, CDR1 is SGDLS and CDR2 YYNGEE. Deletions cut 2 bases from V and 7 bases from J, with 21 bases between. This CDR3 has 16 residues.